The present T cell receptor (beta chain) was sequenced within a study of T cell changes during pregnancy in multiple sclerosis. Trimming left V 5 bases short and J 4 bases short, with 18 bases between. CDR3 length equals 15 residues. Germline lookup yields CDR1 SGHVS and CDR2 FQNEAQ. Here immunoSEQ multiplex PCR was the method, and the copy in TCRdb shows in-frame clones only, minus some. The table records over 45,000 clones, 90% to 95% of them present only once. The specimen comprised peripheral blood, sampled in the third trimester of pregnancy. The chain carries TRBV7-8 and TRBJ2-7, with TRBD2 as a possible D gene (6 bases). The clonotype was recovered from a female donor with multiple sclerosis, enrolled in a pregnancy study. This chain's CDR3 is CASSQGRTPPYEQYF. The CDR3 coding sequence is TGTGCCAGCAGCCAAGGGAGGACGCCCCCTTACGAGCAGTACTTC.